A selection of T cell receptor beta chains follows, all from one sample in a study of blood T cell repertoires in COVID-19. Sequencing was performed with immunoSEQ multiplex PCR; in TCRdb, only in-frame clones are kept and a portion is missing. The table has 150,000 to 200,000 clones, about 86% seen once. Sequenced: peripheral blood. All receptors derive from a woman under 40 with active or convalescent COVID-19. Both conserved end residues are part of each CDR3. The order of the fields is V gene, J gene, clone size, D gene, CDR3 DNA, CDR3 protein. A D gene is named only where the DNA matches it firmly. Some rows have no size entry. The others give once, few or many, or a class for an expanded clone.

TRBV29-1	TRBJ2-1	.	TRBD1	TGCAGCCCCCGGACAGGCGGTTCGGATGAGCAGTTCTTC	CSPRTGGSDEQFF
TRBV9	TRBJ1-4	.	TRBD1	TGTGCCAGCAGCGTAAATTTTAAGGGGGCCCTGTTTTTT	CASSVNFKGALFF
TRBV13	TRBJ1-5	.	.	TGTGCCAGCAGCTTAAGGGGCCGTGAGGAAGATCAGCCCCAGCATTTT	CASSLRGREEDQPQHF
TRBV5-4	TRBJ2-6	once	.	TGTGCCAGCAGCTTGTACGAGTCTGGGGCCAACGTCCTGACTTTC	CASSLYESGANVLTF
TRBV10-3	TRBJ1-2	once	.	TGTGCCATCAGTGAGGGCAGTAACTATGGCTACACCTTC	CAISEGSNYGYTF
TRBV27	TRBJ2-7	.	.	TGTGCCAGCAGTTCTGGACTCACCTACGAGCAGTACTTC	CASSSGLTYEQYF
TRBV19	TRBJ2-2	.	.	TGTGCCAGTAGTATGACAGGTGGGAACACCGGGGAGCTGTTTTTT	CASSMTGGNTGELFF
TRBV3-1/TRBV3-2	TRBJ2-5	.	TRBD1	TGTGCCAGCAGCCACGAGGACAGGCCGGAGACCCAGTACTTC	CASSHEDRPETQYF
TRBV6-1	TRBJ1-2	.	.	TGTGCCAGCAGTGAAGTAGGAGTCGGCTATGGCTACACCTTC	CASSEVGVGYGYTF
TRBV6-5	TRBJ2-3	.	.	TGTGCCAGCATGGTGGGGGCCCATGATACGCAGTATTTT	CASMVGAHDTQYF
TRBV15	TRBJ2-2	.	.	TGTGCCACCAGCAGAGAGTCAGGGCAGAACGTCGGGGAGCTGTTTTTT	CATSRESGQNVGELFF
TRBV28	TRBJ1-2	.	.	TGTGCCAGCCATTCGTCGGGTTATGGCTACACCTTC	CASHSSGYGYTF
TRBV12-3/TRBV12-4	TRBJ1-5	once	.	TGTGCCAGCAGTTTAGATCCTGATCAGCCCCAGCATTTT	CASSLDPDQPQHF
TRBV11-3	TRBJ1-6	.	.	TGTGCCAGCAGTCAGCGGCCTTCTCAGGATTCACCCCTCCACTTT	CASSQRPSQDSPLHF
TRBV10-2	TRBJ1-2	.	.	TGCGCCAGCAGTGATGTTGCCTATAACTATGGCTACACCTTC	CASSDVAYNYGYTF
TRBV18	TRBJ1-1	.	.	TGTGCCAGCTCACCTAAGGGGACACCCTACATGAACACTGAAGCTTTCTTT	CASSPKGTPYMNTEAFF
TRBV18	TRBJ2-7	.	.	TGTGCCAGCTCACTTCGGACTGGGTACGAGCAGTACTTC	CASSLRTGYEQYF
TRBV5-4	TRBJ2-5	.	TRBD2	TGTGCCAGCAACCCCGGGACTAGCGGGGAAGAGACCCAGTACTTC	CASNPGTSGEETQYF
TRBV19	TRBJ1-5	.	TRBD1	TGTGCCAGTAGTATACGGACAGGGGTGAATCAGCCCCAGCATTTT	CASSIRTGVNQPQHF
TRBV7-2	TRBJ1-2	.	TRBD1	TGTGCCAGCAGCCCCGACAGGGGAGGAGGCTATGGCTACACCTTC	CASSPDRGGGYGYTF
TRBV6-1	TRBJ2-3	few	.	TGTGCCAGCAGTGAAGCATTAGAAGTAGATACGCAGTATTTT	CASSEALEVDTQYF
TRBV28	TRBJ2-2	.	TRBD1	TGTGCCAGCAGCGATGAACAGGGGGGGAACACCGGGGAGCTGTTTTTT	CASSDEQGGNTGELFF
TRBV7-9	TRBJ2-2	.	TRBD2	TGTGCCAGCAGCGCCCCCATAGCGGGAGGGATATCGGCCGGGGAGCTGTTTTTT	CASSAPIAGGISAGELFF
TRBV25-1	TRBJ2-5	.	TRBD2	TGTGCCAGCAGTGAATGGGGCGGGGGGGCCCAAGAGACCCAGTACTTC	CASSEWGGGAQETQYF
TRBV18	TRBJ1-1	.	.	TGTGCCAGCTCACCATTTGAGGGGAACACTGAAGCTTTCTTT	CASSPFEGNTEAFF
TRBV19	TRBJ1-2	.	TRBD1	TGTGCCAGTAGTATGGGGGACAGGGGGCGCGAAGACTATGGCTACACCTTC	CASSMGDRGREDYGYTF
TRBV7-2	TRBJ1-2	.	TRBD1	TGTGCCAGCAGCCCCGCAGGGGGTGGCTACACCTTC	CASSPAGGGYTF